These 26 T cell receptor beta chains originate from one sample sequenced in a study of identical twins. TCRdb used MiXCR to reprocess the 5' RACE reads, holding one entry per CDR3 protein. The data hold roughly 250,000 distinct CDR3 sequences, with around 15% observed a single time. Sequencing was done on a sample of memory (CD45RO+) T cells sorted from blood. The receptors originated from a woman between 18 and 29 years old in good health.

The rearrangement uses TRBV6-2 or TRBV6-3 and TRBJ2-1; 9 bases fit TRBD2. Germline CDR1 reads MNHEY; CDR2 reads SVGEGT. V lost 7 bases to trimming and J lost 1 base; unmatched junction nucleotides: 5. The CDR3 sequence is 15 residues long. As DNA, the CDR3 is TGTGCCAGCAACCGACTAGCGGTTTCCTACAATGAGCAGTTCTTC. Protein product: CASNRLAVSYNEQFF.

This chain joins TRBV5-1 and TRBJ2-7; D ambiguous. From germline, CDR1 is SGHRS and CDR2 YFSETQ. Trimming pared 0 bases from V and 4 bases from J, leaving 14 bases between. This CDR3 is 15 amino acids long. The CDR3 sequence is CASSLGGGSGYEQYF. The CDR3, as DNA: TGCGCCAGCAGCTTGGGGGGTGGGTCCGGATACGAGCAGTACTTC.

This clonotype was seen only a few times. The chain uses TRBV6-5 and TRBJ1-2; D unclear. V lost 0 bases to trimming and J lost 8 bases, with 16 bases between them. Germline assignment: CDR1 MNHEY and CDR2 SVGAGI. The CDR3 consists of 15 residues. The CDR3 sequence: CASSYSLTRREGYTF. CDR3 sequence (DNA): TGTGCCAGCAGTTACTCGTTGACCCGGCGGGAAGGCTACACCTTC.

This clonotype was picked up a small number of times. The V gene is TRBV2, the J gene TRBJ2-3; perhaps D is TRBD1 or TRBD2 (5 bases each). CDR3 length: 14 amino acids. Germline V CDR1 and CDR2: SNHLY, FYNNEI. V shed 4 bases and J shed 0 bases, with 8 bases lying between them. DNA of the CDR3: TGTGCCAGCAGTGGGGACCAGAGCACAGATACGCAGTATTTT. Its translation: CASSGDQSTDTQYF.

This clonotype was picked up a small number of times. The chain uses TRBV20-1 and TRBJ2-1; D ambiguous. The CDR3 totals 10 residues. V gave up 6 bases and J gave up 9 bases, with 9 bases separating them. CDR1 and CDR2 (germline): DFQATT, SNEGSKA (reference sequence). The CDR3: CSAQLGEQFF. The CDR3 DNA sequence: TGCAGTGCCCAATTGGGTGAGCAGTTCTTC.

This clonotype was recorded only once. V is TRBV20-1 and J is TRBJ1-3; 7 bases are shared with TRBD1. The CDR3 extends over 14 amino acids. Looked up from germline, CDR1 is DFQATT and CDR2 is SNEGSKA (reference sequence). V dropped 3 bases and J dropped 0; count of bases not matched to a gene: 2. The CDR3 DNA reads as TGCAGTGCTAGCGGGACAGACTCTGGAAACACCATATATTTT. Its translation is CSASGTDSGNTIYF.

This clonotype was detected only a few times. The rearrangement links TRBV7-3 to TRBJ2-3, with 7 positions matching TRBD2. The V segment lost 5 bases and the J segment 1 base; nucleotides outside the gene matches: 6. The germline CDR1 and CDR2 sequences are SGHTA and FQGTGA. The CDR3 contains 15 residues. The CDR3: CASSPSGMGTDTQYF. The CDR3 DNA reads as TGTGCCAGCAGCCCGAGCGGGATGGGCACAGATACGCAGTATTTT.

This chain joins TRBV29-1 and TRBJ2-5; TRBD2 is a possible D gene (5 bases). Trimming removed 3 bases at V and 7 bases at J, with 24 bases between. Germline loops: CDR1 SQVTM, CDR2 ANQGSEA. The CDR3 extends over 16 amino acids. The CDR3 loop is CSVEPRAPMHGGTQYF. Written as DNA, the CDR3 is TGCAGCGTTGAGCCGAGGGCGCCCATGCACGGCGGGACCCAGTACTTC.

This clonotype turned up a few times. The chain carries TRBV18 and TRBJ2-1; possible D gene TRBD2, 6 bases. Germline CDR1 KGHSH, CDR2 LQKENI. Trimming pared 1 base from V and 9 bases from J, leaving 13 bases between. This CDR3 is 14 amino acids long. The CDR3 spells CASSPLVGGSEQFF. The CDR3 DNA reads as TGTGCCAGCTCACCACTCGTCGGGGGAAGTGAGCAGTTCTTC.

This clonotype occurred many times. The chain joins TRBV4-1 to TRBJ2-1; 15 bases line up with TRBD2. The CDR3 has 19 residues. J gave up 8 bases and V 3 bases, and 14 bases lay outside the gene matches. Germline V CDR1 and CDR2: MGHRA, YSYEKL. The CDR3 nucleotides read TGCGCCAGCAGCCATCCCGGGACTAGCGGGGGGCCGGGGCGGGATGAGCAGTTCTTC. Translating gives CASSHPGTSGGPGRDEQFF.

This clonotype showed up many times. The DNA of the CDR3 is TGCAGCAGTTCCCGGGGGGACAGCGACGAGCAGTACTTC. Its translation: CSSSRGDSDEQYF. The chain is built from TRBV29-1 and TRBJ2-7; either TRBD1 or TRBD2 may fit D (7 bases each). The CDR3 is 13 residues long. Trimming stripped 8 bases from V and 5 bases from J, with 19 bases between. CDR1 and CDR2 (germline): SQVTM, ANQGSEA.

This clonotype appeared a few times. V usage is TRBV18 and J usage is TRBJ2-4; D possibly corresponds to TRBD1 (6 bases). Trimming left V 6 bases short and J 9 bases short, with 15 bases between. The CDR3 extends over 13 amino acids. The germline CDR1 and CDR2 sequences are KGHSH and LQKENI. The CDR3 DNA follows: TGTGCCAGCTCGCTCGGACAGAAAGGCATTCAGTACTTC. It translates to CASSLGQKGIQYF. The full variable domain, completed using reference TRBV18 and TRBJ2-4, is NAGVMQNPRHLVRRRGQEARLRCSPMKGHSHVYWYRQLPEEGLKFMVYLQKENIIDESGMPKERFSAEFPKEGPSILRIQQVVRGDSAAYFCASSLGQKGIQYFGAGTRLSVL.

This sequence joins TRBV20-1 and TRBJ2-3; 12 positions agree with TRBD2. CDR1 DFQATT and CDR2 SNEGSKA come from the germline V gene (reference sequence). The CDR3 is 18 residues long. With V trimmed by 5 bases and J by 2 bases, 14 bases remained unmatched. CDR3 in DNA: TGCAGTGCTTCGCCGCTAGCGGGAGGGCTGCTGAACACAGATACGCAGTATTTT. Its protein is CSASPLAGGLLNTDTQYF.

The chain uses TRBV2 and TRBJ2-7; D not resolved. Germline-derived CDR1 and CDR2 are SNHLY and FYNNEI. This CDR3 is built from 10 residues. V lost 6 bases, J lost 4 bases, and 4 bases lay in between. Here the CDR3 DNA reads TGTGCCAGCAGGGTTTACGAGCAGTACTTC. It is translated as CASRVYEQYF.

The chain uses TRBV20-1 and TRBJ2-3, with D perhaps being TRBD1 or TRBD2 (5 bases each). Germline-derived CDR1 and CDR2 are DFQATT and SNEGSKA (reference sequence). Trimming left V 0 bases short and J 3 bases short, with 7 bases between. The CDR3 sequence is 13 residues long. In nucleotides, the CDR3 is TGCAGTGCTAGAGATGAGGGGACAGATACGCAGTATTTT. Its protein product is CSARDEGTDTQYF.

This clonotype came up a few times. The chain links TRBV7-8 to TRBJ2-5; D is ambiguous. V was shortened by 0 bases and J by 8 bases, with 10 bases between the two germline ends. CDR3 length: 13 residues. Germline values: CDR1 SGHVS, CDR2 FQNEAQ. CDR3: CASSLAGDRTQYF. The CDR3 DNA follows: TGTGCCAGCAGCTTAGCGGGTGATAGAACCCAGTACTTC.

This sequence joins TRBV20-1 and TRBJ2-2, with D perhaps matching TRBD2 (5 bases). The CDR3 spans 15 residues. Germline V CDR1 and CDR2: DFQATT, SNEGSKA (reference sequence). V lost 8 bases to trimming and J lost 0 bases, with 16 bases between them. In DNA, the CDR3 is TGCAGTACTCCACTACTAGAACCGAACACCGGGGAGCTGTTTTTT. It is translated as CSTPLLEPNTGELFF.

This clonotype was observed a handful of times. The genes are TRBV11-2 and TRBJ2-1; D gene uncertain. Germline CDR1 reads SGHAT; CDR2 reads FQNNGV. CDR3 length: 14 residues. The V end was cut by 0 bases, the J end by 10 bases, with 13 bases between. CDR3 coding DNA: TGTGCCAGCAGCTTAGAGTCCCAGGCACGCGAGCAGTTCTTC. Translation: CASSLESQAREQFF.

This clonotype was seen more than once but under ten times. V is TRBV9 and J is TRBJ2-7; D not certain. There are 16 residues in the CDR3. CDR1 and CDR2 from the germline V gene are SGDLS and YYNGEE. V was trimmed by 3 bases and J by 0 bases, leaving 16 bases between them. The CDR3 nucleotides are TGTGCCAGCAGCGGCCGCTCGAGCGATCCCTCCTACGAGCAGTACTTC. Translated, it gives CASSGRSSDPSYEQYF.

This clonotype was seen at least ten times. The chain's CDR3 is CASSRQGPYTEAFF. CDR3 nucleotides: TGTGCCAGCAGTAGACAGGGCCCTTATACTGAAGCTTTCTTT. The chain employs TRBV12-3 or TRBV12-4 and TRBJ1-1; TRBD1 agrees at 7 bases. The CDR3 spans 14 residues. V lost 5 bases and J lost 5; bases outside the gene matches: 8.

This chain links TRBV7-8 with TRBJ1-2; D may be TRBD1 (6 bases). V lost 5 bases and J lost 5, with 12 bases in between. This CDR3 has 13 residues. Germline V gene sequence: CDR1 SGHVS, CDR2 FQNEAQ. The CDR3 loop reads CASSPPGEYGYTF. The DNA for the CDR3 is TGTGCCAGCAGCCCACCAGGGGAGTATGGCTACACCTTC.

At least ten counts were recorded for this clonotype. The chain links TRBV5-1 to TRBJ2-1, with 11 bases fitting TRBD2. CDR1 and CDR2 (germline): SGHRS, YFSETQ. V was clipped by 2 bases and J by 15 bases; unmatched bases: 16. This CDR3 is built from 16 residues. In nucleotides, the CDR3 is TGCGCCAGCAGCTTATTAGCGGGAGGGCCTGGCCATAGGCGGTTCTTC. Translated, it gives CASSLLAGGPGHRRFF.

This clonotype was observed many times. This rearrangement joins TRBV10-3 to TRBJ2-3, with 9 bases identical to TRBD2. Germline lookup yields CDR1 ENHRY and CDR2 SYGVKD. Losses at the gene ends were 4 bases for V and 3 bases for J; bases not matched to a gene: 5. This CDR3 has 15 residues. CDR3 DNA sequence: TGTGCCATCAGTGCACCTAGCGGGACAACAGATACGCAGTATTTT. Protein sequence: CAISAPSGTTDTQYF.

The rearrangement joins TRBV5-1 to TRBJ2-2; weak D call: TRBD1 (7 bases). Germline V gene sequence: CDR1 SGHRS, CDR2 YFSETQ. The CDR3 totals 15 residues. The V and J ends lost 5 bases and 2 bases respectively, with 13 bases between them. CDR3 DNA: TGCGCCAGCAGACGGGGGACAGTTAACACCGGGGAGCTGTTTTTT. This sequence encodes CASRRGTVNTGELFF.

V is TRBV5-6 and J is TRBJ2-2, with 7 bases identical to TRBD1. CDR3 length: 17 residues. The V gene's germline CDR1 is SGHDT and CDR2 YYEEEE. The V and J ends lost 4 bases and 1 base, in that order; junction bases with no gene match: 10. The CDR3, as DNA: TGTGCCAGCAGCAAAGATACTTGGACAGGGAACACCGGGGAGCTGTTTTTT. Translating gives CASSKDTWTGNTGELFF.

This clonotype occurred a few times. This chain joins TRBV27 and TRBJ1-1; D not resolved. Trimming took 6 bases from V and 4 from J, leaving 12 bases between them. The CDR3 has 13 amino acids. Germline assignment: CDR1 MNHEY and CDR2 SMNVEV (reference sequence). The CDR3 loop reads CASSEPRATEAFF. DNA for the CDR3: TGTGCCAGCAGCGAGCCACGGGCCACTGAAGCTTTCTTT.